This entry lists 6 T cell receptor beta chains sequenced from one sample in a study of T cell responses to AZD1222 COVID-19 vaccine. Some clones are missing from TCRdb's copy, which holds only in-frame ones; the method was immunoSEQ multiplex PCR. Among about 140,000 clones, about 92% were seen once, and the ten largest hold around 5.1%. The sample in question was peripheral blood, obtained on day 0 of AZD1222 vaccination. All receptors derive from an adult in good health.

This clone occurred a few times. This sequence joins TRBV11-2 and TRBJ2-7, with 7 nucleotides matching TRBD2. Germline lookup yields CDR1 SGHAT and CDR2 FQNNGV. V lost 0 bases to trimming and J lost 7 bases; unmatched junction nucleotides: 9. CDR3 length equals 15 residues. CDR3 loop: CASSLDRAGLREQYF. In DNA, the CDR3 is TGTGCCAGCAGCTTAGATAGAGCGGGGCTAAGGGAGCAGTACTTC.

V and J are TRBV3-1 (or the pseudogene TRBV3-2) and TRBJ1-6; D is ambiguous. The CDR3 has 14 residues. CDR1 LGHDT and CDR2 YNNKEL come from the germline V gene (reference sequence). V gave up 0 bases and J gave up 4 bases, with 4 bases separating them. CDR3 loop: CASSQDTYNSPLHF. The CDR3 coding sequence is TGTGCCAGCAGCCAAGATACTTATAATTCACCCCTCCACTTT.

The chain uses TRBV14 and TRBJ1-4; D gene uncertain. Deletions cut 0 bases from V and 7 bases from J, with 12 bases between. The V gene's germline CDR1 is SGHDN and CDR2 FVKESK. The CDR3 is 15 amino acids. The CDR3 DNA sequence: TGTGCCAGCAGCCAAGAAGGACGCGTTCGTGAAAAACTGTTTTTT. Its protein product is CASSQEGRVREKLFF.

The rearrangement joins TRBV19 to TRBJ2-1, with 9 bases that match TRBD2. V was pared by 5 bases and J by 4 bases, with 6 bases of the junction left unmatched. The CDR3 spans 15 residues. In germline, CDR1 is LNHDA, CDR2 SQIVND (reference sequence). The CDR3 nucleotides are TGTGCCAGTAGTCCTAGCGGGAACCGATACAATGAGCAGTTCTTC. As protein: CASSPSGNRYNEQFF. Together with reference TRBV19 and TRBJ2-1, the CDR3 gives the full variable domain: DGGITQSPKYLFRKEGQNVTLSCEQNLNHDAMYWYRQDPGQGLRLIYYSQIVNDFQKGDIAEGYSVSREKKESFPLTVTSAQKNPTAFYLCASSPSGNRYNEQFFGPGTRLTVL.

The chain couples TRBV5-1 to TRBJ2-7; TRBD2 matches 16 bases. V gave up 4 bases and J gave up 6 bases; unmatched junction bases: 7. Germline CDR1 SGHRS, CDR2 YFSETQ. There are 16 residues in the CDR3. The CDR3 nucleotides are TGCGCCAGCAGCGGGGGACTAGCGGGAGGGTTGGTCGAGCAGTACTTC. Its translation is CASSGGLAGGLVEQYF.

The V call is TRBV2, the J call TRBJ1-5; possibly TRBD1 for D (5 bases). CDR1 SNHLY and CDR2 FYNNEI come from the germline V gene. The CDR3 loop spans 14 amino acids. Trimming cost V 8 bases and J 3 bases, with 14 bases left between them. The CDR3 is CASSEGASNQPQHF. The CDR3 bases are TGTGCCAGCTCCGAAGGGGCCTCCAATCAGCCCCAGCATTTT.